This T cell receptor (beta chain) was identified during a study of T cell responses to AZD1222 COVID-19 vaccine. Whole-study findings and limits: Reportedly, nearly half the spike-specific TCRs target unmutated variant regions.

The CDR3 loop spans 13 amino acids. Germline CDR1 GTSNPN, CDR2 SVGIG (reference sequence). Trimming removed 2 bases from V and 5 bases from J, with 10 bases in between. The data were produced by immunoSEQ multiplex PCR, yet TCRdb's version contains in-frame clones alone and is incomplete. The data contain approximately 80,000 clones, over 80% of them seen just once; the ten biggest clones take up less than 7.5%. Worth noting for this clone: Its specificity is unknown.

The sequenced sample was peripheral blood, obtained on day 0 of AZD1222 vaccination. The sequence was collected from an adult in good health. The chain couples TRBV30 to TRBJ2-1, with D possibly being TRBD2 (6 bases). This CDR3 reads CAWSITSHNEQFF. The CDR3 DNA sequence: TGTGCCTGGAGTATAACTAGCCACAATGAGCAGTTCTTC.